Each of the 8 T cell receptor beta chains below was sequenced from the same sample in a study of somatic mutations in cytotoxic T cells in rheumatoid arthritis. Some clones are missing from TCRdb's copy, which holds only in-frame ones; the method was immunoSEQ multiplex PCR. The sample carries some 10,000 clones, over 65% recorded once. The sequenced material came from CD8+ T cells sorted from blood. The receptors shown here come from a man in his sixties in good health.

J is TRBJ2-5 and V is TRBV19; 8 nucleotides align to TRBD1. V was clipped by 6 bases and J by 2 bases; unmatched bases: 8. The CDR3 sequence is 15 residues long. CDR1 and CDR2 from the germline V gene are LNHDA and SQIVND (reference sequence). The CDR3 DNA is TGTGCCAGTAGGAGCAGGGGGCTGGAGCAAGAGACCCAGTACTTC. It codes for CASRSRGLEQETQYF.

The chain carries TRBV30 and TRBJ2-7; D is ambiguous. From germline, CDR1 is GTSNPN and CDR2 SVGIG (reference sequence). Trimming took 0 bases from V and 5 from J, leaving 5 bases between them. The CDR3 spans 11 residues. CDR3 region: CAWSVSNEQYF. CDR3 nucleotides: TGTGCCTGGAGTGTAAGTAACGAGCAGTACTTC.

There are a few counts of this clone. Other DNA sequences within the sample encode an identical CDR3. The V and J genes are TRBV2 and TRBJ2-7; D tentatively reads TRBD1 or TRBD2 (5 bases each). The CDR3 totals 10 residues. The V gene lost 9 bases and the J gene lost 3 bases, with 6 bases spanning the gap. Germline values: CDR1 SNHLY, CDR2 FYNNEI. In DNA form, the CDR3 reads TGTGCCAGTGGGGGCTACGAGCAGTACTTC. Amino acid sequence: CASGGYEQYF.

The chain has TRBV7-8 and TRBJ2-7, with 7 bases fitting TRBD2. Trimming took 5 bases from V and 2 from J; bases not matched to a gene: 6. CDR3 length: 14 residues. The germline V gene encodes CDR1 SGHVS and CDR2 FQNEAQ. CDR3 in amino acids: CASSPLAEAYEQYF. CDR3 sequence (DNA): TGTGCCAGCAGCCCCCTAGCGGAGGCCTACGAGCAGTACTTC.

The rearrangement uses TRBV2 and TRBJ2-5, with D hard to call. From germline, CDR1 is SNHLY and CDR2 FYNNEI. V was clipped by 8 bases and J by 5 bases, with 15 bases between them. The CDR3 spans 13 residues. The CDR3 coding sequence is TGTGCCAGCGCAAGGTTGGCCTCTGAGACCCAGTACTTC. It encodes CASARLASETQYF.

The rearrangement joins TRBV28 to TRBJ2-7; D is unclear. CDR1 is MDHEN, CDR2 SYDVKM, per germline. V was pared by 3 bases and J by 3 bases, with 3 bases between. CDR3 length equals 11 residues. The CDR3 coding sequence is TGTGCCAGCAGTTTGGACTACGAGCAGTACTTC. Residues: CASSLDYEQYF.

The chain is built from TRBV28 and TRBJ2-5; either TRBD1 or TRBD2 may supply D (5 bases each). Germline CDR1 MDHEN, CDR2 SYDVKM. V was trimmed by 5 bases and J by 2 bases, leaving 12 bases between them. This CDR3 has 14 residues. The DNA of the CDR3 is TGTGCCAGCAGTGCCGGGACCACTCAAGAGACCCAGTACTTC. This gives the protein CASSAGTTQETQYF. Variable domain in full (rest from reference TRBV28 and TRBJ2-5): DVKVTQSSRYLVKRTGEKVFLECVQDMDHENMFWYRQDPGLGLRLIYFSYDVKMKEKGDIPEGYSVSREKKERFSLILESASTNQTSMYLCASSAGTTQETQYFGPGTRLLVL.

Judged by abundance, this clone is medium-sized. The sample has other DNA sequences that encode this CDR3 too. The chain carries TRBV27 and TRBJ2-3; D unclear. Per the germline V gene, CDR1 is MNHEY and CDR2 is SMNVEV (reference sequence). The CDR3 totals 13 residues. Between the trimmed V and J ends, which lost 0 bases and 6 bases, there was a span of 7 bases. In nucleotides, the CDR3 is TGTGCCAGCAGTTTATCGCGGCCCGATACGCAGTATTTT. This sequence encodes CASSLSRPDTQYF.